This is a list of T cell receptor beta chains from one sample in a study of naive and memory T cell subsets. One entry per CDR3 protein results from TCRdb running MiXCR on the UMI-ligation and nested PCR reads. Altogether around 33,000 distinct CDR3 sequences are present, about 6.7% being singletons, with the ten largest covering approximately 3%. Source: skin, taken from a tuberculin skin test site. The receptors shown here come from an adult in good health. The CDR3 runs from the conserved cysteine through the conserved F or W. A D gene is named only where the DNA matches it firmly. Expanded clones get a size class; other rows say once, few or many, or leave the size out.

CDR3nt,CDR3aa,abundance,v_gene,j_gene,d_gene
TGTGCCAGCAGTTACGATCAGGTGAACACTGAAGCTTTCTTT,CASSYDQVNTEAFF,.,TRBV6-5,TRBJ1-1,.
TGCAGTGCTAGAGATCTATCCGGGTTGAGCGCCTACGAGCAGTACTTC,CSARDLSGLSAYEQYF,many,TRBV20-1,TRBJ2-7,.
TGTGCCAGCAGTCCCGACGGCCTTTACAGGGGGACCAAAAACATTCAGTACTTC,CASSPDGLYRGTKNIQYF,many,TRBV27,TRBJ2-4,TRBD1
TGTGCCAGCAGTCCCCGACTAGCGGGTACGCAGTATTTT,CASSPRLAGTQYF,medium-sized,TRBV6-2/TRBV6-3,TRBJ2-3,TRBD2
TGTGCCAGCAGCCAAGTCCTTTGGGCAGATACGCAGTATTTT,CASSQVLWADTQYF,.,TRBV3-1,TRBJ2-3,.
TGTGCCAGCAGTTACGGGACGGATAATTCACCCCTCCACTTT,CASSYGTDNSPLHF,many,TRBV25-1,TRBJ1-6,.
TGTGCCAGCAGTGAAGGCACAGGGCCCTACGAGCAGTACTTC,CASSEGTGPYEQYF,many,TRBV2,TRBJ2-7,.
TGCGCCAGCGGGGAGAACAGACCAGGTGTGGAGACCCAGTACTTC,CASGENRPGVETQYF,many,TRBV5-1,TRBJ2-5,.
TGTGCCAGCAGCTTAGTGGGCGAGACAGCCTCAGGGGGCACTGAAGCTTTCTTT,CASSLVGETASGGTEAFF,few,TRBV7-6,TRBJ1-1,TRBD1
TGCAGCGTTGTTCTAGGGAAAGCTGGAAACACCATATATTTT,CSVVLGKAGNTIYF,.,TRBV29-1,TRBJ1-3,.
TGTGCCAGCAGCTTAAGGCTTGACTCCAGCTACGAGCAGTACTTC,CASSLRLDSSYEQYF,.,TRBV7-2,TRBJ2-7,.
TGTGCCAGCAGCCCCCTTGGGCAGGTCCTCTATGGCTACACCTTC,CASSPLGQVLYGYTF,few,TRBV3-1,TRBJ1-2,.